Presented here are 23 T cell receptor beta chains from one specimen sequenced in a study of cytomegalovirus exposure and HLA in healthy donors. The PCR used 60 Vbeta and 13 Jbeta primers. Here immunoSEQ multiplex PCR was the method, and the copy in TCRdb shows in-frame clones only, minus some. Of 150,000 to 200,000 clones in the sample, around 79% were seen once. The sample was PBMCs. The receptors were sampled from a woman aged 50 to 65 in good health and CMV-seronegative.

In DNA, the CDR3 is TGTGCCAGCCACGCCGGCGGTCCCCTTACTGGGGCCAACGTCCTGACTTTC. As protein: CASHAGGPLTGANVLTF. This chain uses TRBV19 with TRBJ2-6; no clear D. Trimming pared 9 bases from V and 2 bases from J, leaving 20 bases between. The V gene's germline CDR1 is LNHDA and CDR2 SQIVND (reference sequence). This CDR3 has 17 amino acids.

V is TRBV7-8 and J is TRBJ1-4; 8 positions match TRBD1. CDR1 SGHVS and CDR2 FQNEAQ come from the germline V gene. The junction had 1 base not matched to a gene; V was cut back by 4 bases and J by 3 bases. CDR3 length: 14 residues. The CDR3 DNA reads TGTGCCAGCAGCTACAGGGGGTCTAATGAAAAACTGTTTTTT. As protein: CASSYRGSNEKLFF.

The chain recombines TRBV5-8 with TRBJ1-5; D may be TRBD1 (6 bases). The germline gives CDR1 SGHTS, CDR2 YDEGEE. CDR3 size: 13 residues. The V end was cut by 4 bases, the J end by 6 bases, with 11 bases between. The CDR3 DNA follows: TGTGCCAGCAGCACAGACAGGTTTCAGCCCCAGCATTTT. This sequence encodes CASSTDRFQPQHF.

Note on this clone: The junction does not match germline at one end; this may be a read error. The J gene is TRBJ1-3, the V gene TRBV2, with D uncertain. In germline, CDR1 is SNHLY, CDR2 FYNNEI. This CDR3 has 18 amino acids. The CDR3 nucleotides are TGTGCCAGCAGTGAAGGGACCCATCAGGCGGGGTCCGGAAACGCCATATATTTT. This encodes CASSEGTHQAGSGNAIYF. Complete variable domain (other parts from reference TRBV2 and TRBJ1-3): EPEVTQTPSHQVTQMGQEVILRCVPISNHLYFYWYRQILGQKVEFLVSFYNNEISEKSEIFDDQFSVERPDGSNFTLKIRSTKLEDSAMYFCASSEGTHQAGSGNAIYFGEGSWLTVV.

This clone was found a few times. CDR3 DNA: TGTGCCAGCAGCCAGGCCGACAGAGAAGCTTTCTTT. The encoded protein is CASSQADREAFF. The chain carries TRBV7-9 and TRBJ1-1, with D possibly TRBD1 on 5 matching bases. V was pared by 5 bases and J by 8 bases, with 12 bases between. Germline V gene lookup returns CDR1 SEHNR and CDR2 FQNEAQ (reference sequence). The CDR3 extends over 12 amino acids.

This rearrangement joins TRBV6-5 to TRBJ1-1; no clear D gene. Germline CDR1 is MNHEY and CDR2 is SVGAGI. The CDR3 spans 13 residues. Trimming removed 6 bases at V and 4 bases at J, with 12 bases between. This CDR3 is CASSPRGPTEAFF. The CDR3 DNA sequence: TGTGCCAGCAGCCCCCGAGGCCCCACTGAAGCTTTCTTT.

This clone was seen more than once but under ten times. The V and J genes are TRBV7-9 and TRBJ2-1; the D gene is possibly TRBD2 (5 bases). V dropped 3 bases and J dropped 7 bases, with 10 bases sitting between them. The CDR3 is 13 amino acids. Germline values: CDR1 SEHNR, CDR2 FQNEAQ (reference sequence). CDR3 residues: CASSLRAVNEQFF. The CDR3 bases are TGTGCCAGCAGCTTGAGGGCCGTGAATGAGCAGTTCTTC.

This chain's CDR3 is CASSPAGQGFRNTEAFF. CDR3 bases: TGTGCCAGCAGTCCAGCGGGACAGGGGTTTCGGAACACTGAAGCTTTCTTT. This chain links TRBV27 with TRBJ1-1, with 10 bases that match TRBD1. From germline, CDR1 is MNHEY and CDR2 SMNVEV (reference sequence). V shed 5 bases, J shed 1 base, and the junction held 10 bases outside the gene matches. The CDR3 spans 17 residues.

V usage is TRBV7-2 and J usage is TRBJ1-2; 10 bases align to TRBD1. V was pared by 5 bases and J by 8 bases, with 11 bases of the junction left unmatched. CDR1 and CDR2 (germline): SGHTA, FQGNSA. The CDR3 sequence is 15 residues long. DNA of the CDR3: TGTGCCAGCAGCCCCCAAGTCGGGACAGGGGTCGGCTACACCTTC. It specifies CASSPQVGTGVGYTF.

The V and J genes are TRBV9 and TRBJ2-5, with TRBD2 matching 9 bases. The CDR3 totals 15 residues. The V gene end was trimmed by 2 bases and the J gene end by 4 bases; junction bases not matched to a gene: 6. Germline V gene lookup returns CDR1 SGDLS and CDR2 YYNGEE. The CDR3 coding sequence is TGTGCCAGCAGCGTCGAACTAGCGGGCAGAGAGACCCAGTACTTC. This gives the protein CASSVELAGRETQYF.

The rearrangement uses TRBV6-1 and TRBJ2-1, with 8 bases aligning to TRBD2. The CDR3 consists of 15 residues. Germline CDR1 MNHNS, CDR2 SASEGT. The J segment lost 4 bases and the V segment lost 4 bases, leaving 6 bases of the junction unmatched. The CDR3 spells CASSVAGRVYNEQFF. The CDR3 DNA sequence: TGTGCCAGCAGTGTAGCCGGGAGGGTGTACAATGAGCAGTTCTTC.

The DNA of the CDR3 is TGTGCCAGCAGCTTAGACTTGAACACCGGGGAGCTGTTTTTT. It encodes CASSLDLNTGELFF. The V and J genes are TRBV7-3 and TRBJ2-2; no clear D gene. Deletions cut 2 bases from V and 1 base from J, with 5 bases between. The CDR3 runs to 14 residues. CDR1 is SGHTA, CDR2 FQGTGA, per germline.

This sequence joins TRBV9 and TRBJ2-3, with 7 bases identical to TRBD2. Per the germline V gene, CDR1 is SGDLS and CDR2 is YYNGEE. V dropped 1 base and J dropped 3; count of bases not matched to a gene: 11. The CDR3 loop spans 17 amino acids. The CDR3: CASSVSPPGGGTDTQYF. As DNA, the CDR3 is TGTGCCAGCAGCGTATCCCCCCCGGGAGGCGGTACAGATACGCAGTATTTT.

This clone showed up just once. V usage is TRBV7-2 and J usage is TRBJ1-2; no firm D call. Deletions cut 0 bases from V and 8 bases from J, with 13 bases between. From germline, CDR1 is SGHTA and CDR2 FQGNSA. The CDR3 sequence is 14 residues long. For the CDR3, the DNA is TGTGCCAGCAGCTTAGCAACGACACCCCTAGGCTACACCTTC. Residues: CASSLATTPLGYTF.

The rearrangement joins TRBV4-3 to TRBJ2-1; tentative D call: TRBD2 (6 bases). The CDR3 spans 20 residues. CDR1 and CDR2 from the germline V gene are LGHNA and YSLEER. The V and J ends lost 2 bases and 0 bases respectively, with 23 bases between them. CDR3 residues: CASSQFRDGRVGGSYNEQFF. The CDR3 DNA reads as TGCGCCAGCAGCCAATTCCGGGACGGCCGTGTCGGGGGCTCCTACAATGAGCAGTTCTTC.

The rearrangement links TRBV6-1 to TRBJ1-2; 7 bases align to TRBD1. Germline CDR1 is MNHNS and CDR2 is SASEGT. This CDR3 is built from 15 residues. With 4 bases clipped from V and 0 bases from J, the junction kept 5 bases outside the gene matches. In nucleotides, the CDR3 is TGTGCCAGCAGTGGAGGGACAGCCACTAACTATGGCTACACCTTC. Translation: CASSGGTATNYGYTF.

J is TRBJ2-1 and V is TRBV5-1, with TRBD1 identical over 7 bases. Looked up from germline, CDR1 is SGHRS and CDR2 is YFSETQ. The CDR3 has 15 amino acids. The trim removed 3 bases at V and 3 bases at J, leaving 6 bases unmatched. CDR3 in amino acids: CASSSAQGSYNEQFF. As DNA, the CDR3 is TGCGCCAGCAGCTCCGCACAGGGGAGCTACAATGAGCAGTTCTTC.

This clone was seen a single time. A read error may account for a junction end that differs from germline. The chain is built from TRBV7-2 and TRBJ2-7; 7 bases are shared with TRBD1. Per the germline V gene, CDR1 is SGHTA and CDR2 is FQGNSA. The CDR3 runs to 14 residues. CDR3 region: CASNLRTGPNEQYF. The CDR3 nucleotides read TGTGCCAGCAACTTACGGACAGGCCCCAACGAGCAGTACTTC. The whole variable domain, filled in from reference TRBV7-2 and TRBJ2-7, reads GAGVSQSPSNKVTEKGKDVELRCDPISGHTALYWYRQSLGQGLEFLIYFQGNSAPDKSGLPSDRFSAERTGGSVSTLTIQRTQQEDSAVYLCASNLRTGPNEQYFGPGTRLTVT.

The chain uses TRBV19 and TRBJ2-7, with 8 bases lining up with TRBD2. This CDR3 comprises 14 residues. V shed 5 bases and J 2 bases; nucleotides not matched to a gene: 5. From germline, CDR1 is LNHDA and CDR2 SQIVND (reference sequence). CDR3 protein: CASSPGGGAYEQYF. CDR3 in DNA: TGTGCCAGTAGTCCCGGGGGGGGAGCCTACGAGCAGTACTTC.

CDR3 in amino acids: CASSETGSSYEQYF. Written as DNA, the CDR3 is TGTGCCAGCAGCGAGACAGGGAGCTCCTACGAGCAGTACTTC. The chain employs TRBV7-3 and TRBJ2-7; 7 bases are a match to TRBD1. Looked up from germline, CDR1 is SGHTA and CDR2 is FQGTGA. V was clipped by 5 bases and J by 0 bases; unmatched bases: 4. The CDR3 has 14 residues.

Here the CDR3 DNA reads TGTGCCAGCAGCCAAGATCCAGCGGGGGGAATTCCTAGCTCCTACAATGAGCAGTTCTTC. It is translated as CASSQDPAGGIPSSYNEQFF. The genes are TRBV14 and TRBJ2-1; TRBD2 aligns across 9 bases. Germline values: CDR1 SGHDN, CDR2 FVKESK. CDR3 length: 20 amino acids. The ends lost 0 bases at V and 0 bases at J; junction bases unmatched: 12.

The chain couples TRBV2 to TRBJ1-5; maybe TRBD1 (6 bases). CDR1 is SNHLY and CDR2 is FYNNEI in the germline V gene. This CDR3 spans 15 amino acids. The ends were cut back, 4 bases at V and 7 bases at J, with 17 bases in the middle. CDR3 amino acids: CASSALQGTGQPQHF. CDR3 bases: TGTGCCAGCAGTGCTTTACAGGGAACAGGCCAGCCCCAGCATTTT.

The V gene is TRBV7-8, the J gene TRBJ1-3; no reliable D call. The germline CDR1 and CDR2 sequences are SGHVS and FQNEAQ. The V and J ends lost 0 bases and 0 bases respectively, with 9 bases between them. This CDR3 has 16 amino acids. The CDR3 loop is CASSLAAVGSGNTIYF. The CDR3 DNA reads TGTGCCAGCAGCTTAGCGGCGGTAGGCTCTGGAAACACCATATATTTT. The full variable domain, its missing parts supplied by reference TRBV7-8 and TRBJ1-3, is GAGVSQSPRYKVAKRGQDVALRCDPISGHVSLFWYQQALGQGPEFLTYFQNEAQLDKSGLPSDRFFAERPEGSVSTLKIQRTQQEDSAVYLCASSLAAVGSGNTIYFGEGSWLTVV.